This TCR beta chain stems from a study of regulatory T cells in long-lasting Graves disease. Trimming removed 5 bases from V and 1 base from J, with 14 bases in between. Germline values: CDR1 SGHVT, CDR2 SQSDAQ. The CDR3 totals 15 residues. This clonotype was recorded at least ten times. Time point defined: persistent/refractory GD, antithyroid drugs over 5 years with positive TRAb. Preparation of the TCR library used RNA extracted from PBMCs. Combining iRepertoire HTBI primers with Arm-PCR of CDR3 regions, the authors built TCR beta libraries. Via MiXCR, TCRdb re-called the multiplex PCR reads, giving one row per CDR3 protein. Of 300,000 to 350,000 distinct CDR3 sequences listed, 20% were seen once; the top ten hold 29%.

The sequence derives from a female donor with Graves disease. The source material was peripheral blood mononuclear cells (PBMCs), sampled when the disease was refractory, from a patient treated with antithyroid drugs. The V and J genes are TRBV7-4 and TRBJ1-1, with D uncertain. CDR3 coding DNA: TGTGCCAGCAGCCAAGAGGACGGACCGAACACTGAAGCTTTCTTT. This sequence encodes CASSQEDGPNTEAFF.